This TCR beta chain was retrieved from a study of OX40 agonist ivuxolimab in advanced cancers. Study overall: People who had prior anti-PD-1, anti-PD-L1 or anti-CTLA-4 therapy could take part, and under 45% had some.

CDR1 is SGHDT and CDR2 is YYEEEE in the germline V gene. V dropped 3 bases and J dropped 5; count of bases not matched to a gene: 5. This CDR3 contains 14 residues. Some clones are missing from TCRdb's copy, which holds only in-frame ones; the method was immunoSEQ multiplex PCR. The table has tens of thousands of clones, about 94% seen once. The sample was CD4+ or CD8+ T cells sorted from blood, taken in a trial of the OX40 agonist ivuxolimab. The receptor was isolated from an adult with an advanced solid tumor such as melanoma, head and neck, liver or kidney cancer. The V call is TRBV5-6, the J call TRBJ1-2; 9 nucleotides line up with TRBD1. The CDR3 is CASSYPTGGYGYTF. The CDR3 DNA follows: TGTGCCAGCAGCTACCCGACAGGGGGATATGGCTACACCTTC.